Each of the 3 T cell receptor beta chains below was sequenced from the same sample in a study of T cell responses to AZD1222 COVID-19 vaccine. The assay was immunoSEQ multiplex PCR, and TCRdb's table has in-frame clones only and misses some. Of around 140,000 clones detected, roughly 87% appear once; the ten largest clones hold 5.1%. Material: peripheral blood, obtained on day 0 of AZD1222 vaccination. The receptors were gathered from an adult in good health.

The chain combines TRBV30 with TRBJ1-4, with 7 bases lining up with TRBD1. Germline V gene data show CDR1 as GTSNPN and CDR2 as SVGIG (reference sequence). This CDR3 is built from 13 residues. The V gene end was trimmed by 3 bases and the J gene end by 5 bases; junction bases not matched to a gene: 3. This CDR3 reads CAWRDRPNEKLFF. The CDR3 DNA reads as TGTGCCTGGAGGGACAGGCCAAATGAAAAACTGTTTTTT.

V gene TRBV28 combines with J gene TRBJ1-1; D is unresolved. The V gene lost 5 bases and the J gene lost 3 bases, with 7 bases spanning the gap. CDR1 is MDHEN, CDR2 SYDVKM, per germline. This CDR3 is built from 12 residues. CDR3 residues: CASSHLYTEAFF. The CDR3 coding sequence is TGTGCCAGCAGTCACTTATACACTGAAGCTTTCTTT.

The V gene is TRBV27, the J gene TRBJ2-3; 13 bases align to TRBD2. J lost 3 bases, V lost 6 bases, and 15 bases had no gene match. From germline, CDR1 is MNHEY and CDR2 SMNVEV (reference sequence). The CDR3 has 19 amino acids. CDR3 amino acids: CASSLKGLAGLLGTDTQYF. Written as DNA, the CDR3 is TGTGCCAGCAGCTTGAAGGGACTAGCGGGACTTTTAGGGACAGATACGCAGTATTTT.